The 11 T cell receptor beta chains below all came from one sample that was sequenced in a study of blood T cell repertoires in COVID-19. Repertoires were generated with immunoSEQ multiplex PCR, while TCRdb's copy carries only in-frame clones and drops some. Among about 250,000 clones listed, 85% to 90% were seen once. The sequenced material came from peripheral blood. These receptors all stem from an older man with acute or convalescent COVID-19.

The chain joins TRBV10-2 to TRBJ1-6; D is possibly TRBD1 (5 bases). CDR3 length equals 13 residues. The germline V gene has CDR1 WSHSY and CDR2 SAAADI. The V end was cut by 6 bases, the J end by 5 bases, with 8 bases between. Here the CDR3 DNA reads TGCGCCAGCAGGACAGAGAATAATTCACCCCTCCACTTT. Protein: CASRTENNSPLHF.

The chain carries TRBV27 and TRBJ2-1; TRBD1 agrees at 8 bases. This CDR3 is 15 amino acids long. The ends lost 5 bases at V and 13 bases at J; junction bases unmatched: 16. Per the germline V gene, CDR1 is MNHEY and CDR2 is SMNVEV (reference sequence). CDR3: CASSPVGQGGSGQFF. CDR3 coding DNA: TGTGCCAGCAGTCCGGTAGGACAGGGCGGATCGGGTCAGTTCTTC.

The rearrangement links TRBV25-1 to TRBJ2-5; 8 bases match TRBD2. Trimming cost V 1 base and J 1 base; bases outside gene matches: 2. The germline CDR1 and CDR2 sequences are MGHDK and SYGVNS. There are 15 residues in the CDR3. The CDR3 nucleotides are TGTGCCAGCAGTGAATTCGGGGGGGCCCAAGAGACCCAGTACTTC. This codes for CASSEFGGAQETQYF.

V gene TRBV5-5 combines with J gene TRBJ2-7; 7 bases map to TRBD1. Germline CDR1 SGHKS, CDR2 YYEKEE (reference sequence). After removal of 3 bases from V and 3 bases from J, the junction contained 6 bases not matched to a gene. The CDR3 sequence is 14 residues long. The CDR3 coding sequence is TGTGCCAGCAGCTCCCGGGACAGCAACTACGAGCAGTACTTC. It yields the protein CASSSRDSNYEQYF.

The chain links TRBV6-4 to TRBJ1-1; the D is unclear. CDR3 length: 13 residues. Germline lookup yields CDR1 MRHNA and CDR2 SNTAGT. Trimming shortened V by 5 bases and J by 4 bases, and 11 bases separated the two germline ends. CDR3 nucleotide sequence: TGTGCCAGCAGTCTGACCAGAGGCACTGAAGCTTTCTTT. This codes for CASSLTRGTEAFF.

The chain combines TRBV6-6 with TRBJ2-5; 9 bases are shared with TRBD2. The CDR3 totals 15 residues. Germline-derived CDR1 and CDR2 are MNHNY and SVGAGI (reference sequence). Trimming cost V 8 bases and J 2 bases; bases outside gene matches: 9. This CDR3 reads CASRRTSEGQETQYF. In DNA form, the CDR3 reads TGTGCCAGCCGGAGGACTAGCGAAGGGCAAGAGACCCAGTACTTC.

The gene calls are TRBV14 and TRBJ2-4, with 8 positions matching TRBD1. CDR1 is SGHDN, CDR2 FVKESK, per germline. The CDR3 is 16 residues long. The V segment lost 4 bases and the J segment 1 base; nucleotides outside the gene matches: 6. CDR3 loop: CASSPRTGRAKNIQYF. The CDR3 coding sequence is TGTGCCAGCAGCCCCAGGACAGGGCGGGCCAAAAACATTCAGTACTTC.

This clone appeared a few times. The chain employs TRBV11-3 and TRBJ2-1, with D perhaps TRBD2 (5 bases). The CDR3 extends over 13 amino acids. V gave up 1 base and J gave up 9 bases, with 10 bases separating them. In germline, CDR1 is SGHNT, CDR2 YENEEA. The DNA for the CDR3 is TGTGCCAGCAGCTTAGTTGCGGGTGGTGAGCAGTTCTTC. Translating gives CASSLVAGGEQFF.

The V and J genes are TRBV7-2 and TRBJ2-5; D is possibly TRBD2 (6 bases). V lost 2 bases to trimming and J lost 7 bases, with 17 bases between them. Germline V gene lookup returns CDR1 SGHTA and CDR2 FQGNSA. The CDR3 length is 15 residues. CDR3 sequence (DNA): TGTGCCAGCAGCTTATTAGAGGGAGGTTCTGGGACCCAGTACTTC. Translating gives CASSLLEGGSGTQYF.

The rearrangement uses TRBV19 and TRBJ1-5; D not resolved. The CDR3 loop spans 14 amino acids. Trimming took 1 base from V and 1 from J, leaving 5 bases between them. Germline values: CDR1 LNHDA, CDR2 SQIVND (reference sequence). For the CDR3, the DNA is TGTGCCAGTAGTATAGTGGGCAGCAATCAGCCCCAGCATTTT. It encodes CASSIVGSNQPQHF.

The rearrangement links TRBV29-1 to TRBJ2-3; 7 bases align to TRBD1. This CDR3 is built from 15 residues. Germline values: CDR1 SQVTM, CDR2 ANQGSEA. J gave up 2 bases and V 6 bases, and 11 bases lay outside the gene matches. Written as DNA, the CDR3 is TGCAGCGTGTTTAGGGACAGCGGACCCACAGATACGCAGTATTTT. Its protein is CSVFRDSGPTDTQYF.